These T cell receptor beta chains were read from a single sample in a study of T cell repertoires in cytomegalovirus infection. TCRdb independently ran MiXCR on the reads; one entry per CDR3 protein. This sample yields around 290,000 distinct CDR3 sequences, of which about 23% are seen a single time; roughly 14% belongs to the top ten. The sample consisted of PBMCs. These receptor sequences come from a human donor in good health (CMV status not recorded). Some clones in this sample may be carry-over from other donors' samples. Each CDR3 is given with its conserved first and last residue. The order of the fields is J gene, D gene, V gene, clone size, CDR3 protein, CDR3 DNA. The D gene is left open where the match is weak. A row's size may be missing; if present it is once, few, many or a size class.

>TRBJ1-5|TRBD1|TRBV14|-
CASSQVGTGEIRRENLPQHF
TGTGCCAGCAGCCAAGTAGGGACAGGGGAAATACGGCGTGAGAACCTCCCCCAGCATTTT
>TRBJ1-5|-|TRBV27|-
CASRPLDRYSNQPQHF
TGTGCCAGCAGGCCACTGGACCGTTATAGCAATCAGCCCCAGCATTTT
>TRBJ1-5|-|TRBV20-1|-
CSASVGAGQPQHF
TGCAGTGCTAGTGTGGGCGCCGGTCAGCCCCAGCATTTT
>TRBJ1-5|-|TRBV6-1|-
CASIWETGRGQPQHF
TGTGCCAGCATCTGGGAGACAGGCAGGGGTCAGCCCCAGCATTTT
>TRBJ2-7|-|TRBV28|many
CASSFLGGADF
TGTGCCAGCAGTTTTCTTGGGGGGGCTGACTTC
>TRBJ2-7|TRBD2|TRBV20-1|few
CSARGLANPYEQYF
TGCAGTGCTCGAGGACTAGCGAACCCCTACGAGCAGTACTTC
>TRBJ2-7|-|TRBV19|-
CASSNQGSYEQYF
TGTGCCAGTAGTAACCAGGGCTCCTACGAGCAGTACTTC
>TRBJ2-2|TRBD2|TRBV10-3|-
CAITSGGNTGELFF
TGTGCCATCACAAGCGGGGGGAACACCGGGGAGCTGTTTTTT
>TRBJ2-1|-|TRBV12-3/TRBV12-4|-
CASSLGLAGDHEQFF
TGTGCCAGCAGTTTAGGTCTAGCTGGGGATCACGAGCAGTTCTTC
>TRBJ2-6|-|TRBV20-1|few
CRAGSGANVLTF
TGCAGGGCAGGGTCTGGGGCCAACGTCCTGACTTTC
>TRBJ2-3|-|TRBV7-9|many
CASTNAGTGAHTDTQYF
TGTGCCAGCACCAACGCGGGGACGGGGGCCCACACAGATACGCAGTATTTT
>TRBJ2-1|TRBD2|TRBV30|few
CAWSGLASYNEQFF
TGTGCCTGGAGCGGACTAGCTTCGTACAATGAGCAGTTCTTC
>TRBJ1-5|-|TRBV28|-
CASSPGIYSNQPQHF
TGTGCCAGCAGTCCCGGGATCTATAGCAATCAGCCCCAGCATTTT
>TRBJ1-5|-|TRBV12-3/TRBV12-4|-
CASSSRREDQPQHF
TGTGCCAGCAGTTCCCGGAGGGAAGATCAGCCCCAGCATTTT
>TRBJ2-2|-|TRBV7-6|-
CASSLARTGELFF
TGTGCCAGCAGCTTAGCTCGCACCGGGGAGCTGTTTTTT
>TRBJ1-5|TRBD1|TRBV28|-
CASRWGQGGNQPQHF
TGTGCCAGCAGGTGGGGACAGGGGGGCAATCAGCCCCAGCATTTT
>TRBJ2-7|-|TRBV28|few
CASSFSNSPYEQYF
TGTGCCAGCAGTTTTTCGAACAGCCCATACGAGCAGTACTTC
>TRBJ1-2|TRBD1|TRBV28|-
CASRPGQAYRVYTF
TGTGCCAGCAGACCGGGACAGGCCTATAGGGTCTACACCTTC
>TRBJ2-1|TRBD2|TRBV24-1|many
CATSDPGLAGSSYNEQFF
TGTGCCACCAGTGATCCGGGACTAGCGGGATCCTCCTACAATGAGCAGTTCTTC
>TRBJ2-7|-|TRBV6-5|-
CASSYAGLPLGEQYF
TGTGCCAGCAGTTATGCGGGACTCCCCCTAGGCGAGCAGTACTTC
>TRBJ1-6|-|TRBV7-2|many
CASSLARSGGLGNSPLHF
TGTGCCAGCAGCTTAGCGCGATCCGGGGGGCTCGGGAATTCACCCCTCCACTTT
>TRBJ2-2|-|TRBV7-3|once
CASSLTGGATPGELFF
TGTGCCAGCAGCTTAACGGGGGGGGCCACGCCCGGGGAGCTGTTTTTT
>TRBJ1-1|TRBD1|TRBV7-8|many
CASSTGQGYTEAFF
TGTGCCAGCAGCACAGGACAGGGCTACACTGAAGCTTTCTTT
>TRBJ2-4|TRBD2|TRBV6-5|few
CASRERLAGVVNIQYF
TGTGCCAGCAGAGAGAGACTAGCGGGAGTTGTTAACATTCAGTACTTC
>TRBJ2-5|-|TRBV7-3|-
CASSLGLVGPAGAETQYF
TGTGCCAGCAGCTTAGGATTGGTAGGACCCGCGGGGGCAGAGACCCAGTACTTC
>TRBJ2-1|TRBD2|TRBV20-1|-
CSARDGGGAGGISYNEQFF
TGCAGTGCTAGAGATGGCGGGGGAGCGGGAGGGATCTCCTACAATGAGCAGTTCTTC
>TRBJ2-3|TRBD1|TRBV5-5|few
CASSPDPVDRSDTQYF
TGTGCCAGCAGCCCCGATCCCGTGGACAGGTCAGATACGCAGTATTTT
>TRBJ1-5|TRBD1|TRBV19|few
CASSIQGANQPQHF
TGTGCCAGTAGTATTCAGGGGGCCAATCAGCCCCAGCATTTT
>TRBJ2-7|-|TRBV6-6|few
CASRKEGGRITF
TGTGCCAGCAGGAAGGAGGGGGGACGGATAACTTTC
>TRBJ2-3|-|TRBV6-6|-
CASRRLRGQGTDTQYF
TGTGCCAGCAGGCGCCTACGGGGGCAGGGCACAGATACGCAGTATTTT
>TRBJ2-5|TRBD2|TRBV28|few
CASSLAGDETQYF
TGTGCCAGCAGTTTAGCGGGAGACGAGACCCAGTACTTC